The following is a TCR beta chain sequence with its context. Its antigen is not identified. The data originate from a study of CD8 T cells in ankylosing spondylitis. With 0 bases removed from V and 4 bases from J, the gap between germline ends came to 16 bases. The germline V gene has CDR1 MGHRA and CDR2 YSYEKL. The CDR3 is 16 amino acids. Regarding the study as a whole: Seven to nine highly homologous variants formed a TCR beta motif that appeared characteristic of ankylosing spondylitis blood.

TCRdb analysed the 5' RACE reads with MiXCR anew, one entry per CDR3 protein. Among over 200,000 distinct CDR3 sequences listed, about 16% were seen once. The chain recombines TRBV4-1 with TRBJ2-7; possible D gene TRBD2, 5 bases. This clonotype originated in a male donor with ankylosing spondylitis. Sequences were obtained from blood, either unsorted or a sorted T cell fraction (not recorded which). The DNA for the CDR3 is TGCGCCAGCAGCCAAGAGAAGACTAACGCCCCATACGAGCAGTACTTC. It encodes CASSQEKTNAPYEQYF.